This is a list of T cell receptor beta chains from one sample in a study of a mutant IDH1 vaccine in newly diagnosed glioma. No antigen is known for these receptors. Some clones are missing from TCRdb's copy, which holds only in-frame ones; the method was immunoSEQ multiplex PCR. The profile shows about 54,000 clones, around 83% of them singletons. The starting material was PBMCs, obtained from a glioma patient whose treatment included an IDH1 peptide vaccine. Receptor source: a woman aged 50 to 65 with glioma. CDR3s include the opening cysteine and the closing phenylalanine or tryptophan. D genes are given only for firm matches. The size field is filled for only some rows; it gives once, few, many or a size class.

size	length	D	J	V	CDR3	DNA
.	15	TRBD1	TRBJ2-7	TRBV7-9	CASSAHTRQGGEQYF	TGTGCCAGCAGCGCCCACACCCGACAGGGCGGCGAGCAGTACTTC
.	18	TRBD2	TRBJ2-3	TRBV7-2	CASSLAGLAGAPWDTQYF	TGTGCCAGCAGCTTAGCGGGACTAGCGGGGGCACCCTGGGATACGCAGTATTTT
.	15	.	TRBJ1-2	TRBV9	CASSVEGGGVYGYTF	TGTGCCAGCAGCGTAGAGGGAGGGGGGGTCTATGGCTACACCTTC
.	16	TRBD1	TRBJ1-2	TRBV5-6	CASSPDRGNHLYGYTF	TGTGCCAGCAGCCCGGACAGGGGGAACCATCTCTATGGCTACACCTTC
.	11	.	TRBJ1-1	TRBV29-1	CSVVIYTEAFF	TGCAGCGTTGTGATATACACTGAAGCTTTCTTT
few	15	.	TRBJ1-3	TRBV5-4	CASSLAGNSGNTIYF	TGTGCCAGCAGCTTAGCCGGAAACTCTGGAAACACCATATATTTT
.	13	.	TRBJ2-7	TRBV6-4	CASSDSFSYEQYF	TGTGCCAGCAGTGACAGCTTCTCCTACGAGCAGTACTTC
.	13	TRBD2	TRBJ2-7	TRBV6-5	CASSFRTSPEQYF	TGTGCCAGCAGTTTCCGGACTAGCCCAGAGCAGTACTTC
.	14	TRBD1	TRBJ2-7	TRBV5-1	CASSSGTVTYEQYF	TGCGCCAGCAGCTCGGGGACAGTTACCTACGAGCAGTACTTC
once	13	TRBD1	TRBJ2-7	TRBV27	CASKGGQVIEQYF	TGTGCCAGCAAGGGGGGACAGGTTATCGAGCAGTACTTC
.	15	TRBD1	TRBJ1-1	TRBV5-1	CASSGTGEGGTEAFF	TGCGCCAGCAGCGGAACAGGGGAAGGTGGGACTGAAGCTTTCTTT
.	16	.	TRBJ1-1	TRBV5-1	CASSPVGGALTTEAFF	TGCGCCAGCAGCCCGGTGGGGGGGGCCCTTACCACTGAAGCTTTCTTT
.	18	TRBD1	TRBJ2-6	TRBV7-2	CASSLGIQGAAGANVLTF	TGTGCCAGCAGCTTAGGGATACAGGGGGCAGCTGGGGCCAACGTCCTGACTTTC
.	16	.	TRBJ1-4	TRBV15	CATSRDLLGEAEKLFF	TGTGCCACCAGCAGAGATCTCCTTGGGGAAGCTGAAAAACTGTTTTTT
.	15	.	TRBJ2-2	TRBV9	CASSVDGGGTGELFF	TGTGCCAGCAGCGTAGACGGGGGAGGCACCGGGGAGCTGTTTTTT
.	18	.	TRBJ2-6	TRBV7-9	CASSLGSGSFSGANVLTF	TGTGCCAGCAGCTTAGGGTCAGGGAGTTTCTCTGGGGCCAACGTCCTGACTTTC
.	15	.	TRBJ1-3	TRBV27	CASSLTRHSGNTIYF	TGTGCCAGCAGTTTAACGCGACACTCTGGAAACACCATATATTTT
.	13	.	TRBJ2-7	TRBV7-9	CASSDPTSYEQYF	TGTGCCAGCAGCGACCCCACTTCCTACGAGCAGTACTTC
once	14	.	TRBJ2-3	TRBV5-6	CASSFQSNSDTQYF	TGTGCCAGCAGCTTCCAGTCCAACTCAGATACGCAGTATTTT
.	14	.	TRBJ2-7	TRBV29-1	CSVEPQGQLGEQYF	TGCAGCGTTGAACCGCAGGGGCAATTGGGCGAGCAGTACTTC
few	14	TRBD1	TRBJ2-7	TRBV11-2	CASSLDDRGGEQYF	TGTGCCAGCAGCTTAGATGACAGGGGAGGCGAGCAGTACTTC
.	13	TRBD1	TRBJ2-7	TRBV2	CASSPNVGTGKRF	TGTGCCAGCAGTCCGAATGTTGGGACAGGGAAACGCTTC
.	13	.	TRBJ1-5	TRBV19	CASSALQEAPQHF	TGTGCCAGTAGTGCCTTACAAGAGGCGCCCCAGCATTTT
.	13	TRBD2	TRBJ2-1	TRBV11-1	CASSYRLANEQFF	TGTGCCAGCAGCTATCGACTAGCAAATGAGCAGTTCTTC
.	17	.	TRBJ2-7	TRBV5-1	CASSLGTPRAGTYEQYF	TGCGCCAGCAGCTTGGGGACCCCGCGGGCAGGAACCTACGAGCAGTACTTC
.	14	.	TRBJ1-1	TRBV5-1	CASSLSGTREKAFF	TGCGCCAGCAGCTTATCCGGGACAAGGGAGAAAGCTTTCTTT
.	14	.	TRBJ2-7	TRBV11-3	CASSSAGGTYEQYF	TGTGCCAGCAGCTCCGCCGGGGGAACCTACGAGCAGTACTTC
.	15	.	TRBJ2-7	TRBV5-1	CASSFGGGPSYEQYF	TGCGCCAGCAGCTTTGGGGGGGGCCCCTCCTACGAGCAGTACTTC
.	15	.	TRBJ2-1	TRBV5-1	CASSLDRLDYNEQFF	TGCGCCAGCAGCTTGGACAGGCTAGACTACAATGAGCAGTTCTTC
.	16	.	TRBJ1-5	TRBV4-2	CASSQEARHSNQPQHF	TGTGCCAGCAGCCAAGAGGCCCGGCATAGCAATCAGCCCCAGCATTTT
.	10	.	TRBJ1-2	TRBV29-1	CSVLNYGYTF	TGCAGCGTTTTGAACTATGGCTACACCTTC
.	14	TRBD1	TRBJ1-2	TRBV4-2	CASSQGEQGGSPTF	TGTGCCAGCAGCCAAGGGGAACAGGGGGGCTCGCCCACCTTC
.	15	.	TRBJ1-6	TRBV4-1	CASSQSGMYNSPLHF	TGCGCCAGCAGCCAGTCAGGGATGTATAATTCACCCCTCCACTTT
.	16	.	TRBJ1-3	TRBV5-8	CASSLGAISSGNTIYF	TGTGCCAGCAGCTTGGGGGCCATTAGCTCTGGAAACACCATATATTTT
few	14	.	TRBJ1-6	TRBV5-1	CASSSQGSNSPLHF	TGCGCCAGCAGCTCTCAGGGGAGTAATTCACCCCTCCACTTT